This T cell receptor beta chain derives from a study of cytomegalovirus exposure and HLA in healthy donors (dated by TCRdb to about 2017). In terms of the full investigation: According to an earlier analysis of 587 of the donors, about 190 million T cells yielded 95 million to 140 million unique TCR beta sequences and about 300 Gb of sequence data. An early release covering approximately 600 HLA-typed donors comprised about 300 gigabases of sequencing data and tens of millions of unique TCR sequences. The genetic ancestry cluster associated with self-reported Caucasian donors included around 76% of the 300 to 450 genotyped donors. The aim of the study was to test whether cataloging public T cell receptors could identify signatures of past pathogen exposure. Using immunosequencing, the study profiled T cell repertoires from fewer than 850 subjects and related those repertoires to cytomegalovirus serostatus. Besides the first cohort of under 700 subjects, a separate validation cohort made up of 120 different subjects was used. To predict cytomegalovirus infection status, the study brought together high-throughput TCR immunosequencing, statistical association of individual TCRs with disease status, and machine learning. A later analysis re-examined previously published TCR beta repertoires from 610 or so donors and added high-resolution HLA genotyping to investigate patterns of TCR occurrence. The later analysis used no new phenotypic data to find candidate immune exposures, relying instead on TCR beta sequences and their occurrence across donors. In an earlier analysis of a few hundred of the donors, high-throughput TCR beta sequencing was used to judge whether each TCR beta V gene segment behaved as functional or pseudogenic. Donor age, sex, ethnicity and CMV serostatus were compiled together with the repertoire data. A later genetic analysis took genome-wide SNP genotypes for about 55% of the 666 donors and used that subset as a discovery cohort. All discovery cohort repertoires had been generated using a single sequencing platform. HLA typing covered class I and class II loci at four-digit resolution. Typing coverage differed by locus: A, B, C, DRB1 and DQB1 were typed in about 629-630 donors, DQA1 in approximately 520, DPA1 in some 570, and DPB1 in 450 to 490. Roughly five DR-DQ haplotypes were handled as single units for association and clustering, since linkage in the cohort was strong. Among 350 to 400 genotyped donors of the cohort, an average of 235,054 unique TCR beta nucleotide sequences were sequenced per donor, roughly 20% of them non-productive.

The research as a whole found: In a later analysis, the rate of TCR association differed among HLA loci, with DRB1 alleles having the most associated TCRs and HLA-C alleles having the fewest. CMV serostatus was the only immune exposure information available for the cohort. Specific HLA alleles were associated with roughly 17,000 TCR beta sequences at a false discovery rate of 0.05 in a later analysis. A group of highly shared sequence variants was considered likely to be a technical artifact of the sequencing pipeline. In a later analysis, several top co-occurrence clusters were reported to appear linked to parvovirus B19, influenza, CMV and Epstein-Barr virus. Strong co-occurrence of HLA alleles, especially DR and DQ, made assigning TCR associations to individual alleles difficult. Correlated functional status among segregating V segments might be attributable to linkage disequilibrium, but an unknown experimental factor could not be ruled out. HLA typing was unavailable for some donors at each locus, so association tests used only the typed subset. A later analysis found that most CMV-associated TCR beta chains appeared HLA-restricted, with HLA associations seemingly driven largely by CMV exposure. The classifier was reported to diagnose cytomegalovirus status with high specificity and sensitivity in both the original cohort and the validation cohort. The 87-base-pair reads could not distinguish some IMGT-functional V segments, including TRBV6-2 and TRBV6-3, so those segments were excluded. According to a later genetic analysis, donors in an Asian-associated ancestry cluster had fewer N-insertions in productive TCRs than the approximately 630-donor mean. A further reported finding was that TCR beta sequences accurately predicted the HLA-A and HLA-B alleles for most subjects in the first cohort. The presence/absence analyses assumed that sequencing depth was roughly uniform across donors, and that assumption may not be true. The earlier analysis of fewer than 750 of the donors excluded 15 to 20 rarely observed V segments, including chromosome 9 orphons, because counts were too low. Three of the identified cytomegalovirus-associated TCR beta chains were confirmed in vitro to be specific for cytomegalovirus antigens. In an earlier analysis of some 500 of the donors, most TCR beta V segments appeared in productive rearrangements about 87% or about 30% of the time, broadly matching IMGT annotations. In a later analysis, HLA-associated TCR beta chains showed more clonal expansion and lower generation probabilities than non-associated chains that were equally common. While some public TCRs were present in many individuals, most TCR sequences turned up only very rarely across donors. In a later genetic analysis, a missense DCLRE1C variant was associated with V-gene and J-gene trimming of TCR beta chains, and the association was replicated in an independent cohort. The study listed 164 TCR beta chains as associated with cytomegalovirus. Only TCR beta chains were sequenced in this cohort, and the absence of alpha or paired-chain data limited detectable features. The authors suggested that the approach could potentially be generalized to other disease states and immunological phenotypes.

The library was generated by the immunoSEQ multiplex PCR assay. A mixture of 60 forward primers for TCR Vbeta segments and 13 reverse primers for TCR Jbeta segments was used in the multiplex PCR. A multiplex PCR assay on genomic DNA amplified the CDR3 region of rearranged TCR beta genes. On the Illumina HiSeq System, the amplified TCR beta libraries were sequenced as 87-base-pair reads. On the authors' methods: In a later analysis, tens of millions of unique TCR beta chains were counted across the 500 to 850 repertoires, and about 9.9 million of these chains were shared by at least two donors. A nearest-neighbor algorithm error-corrected the raw reads and collapsed the reads into unique sequences, merging closely related sequences to remove PCR and sequencing errors. V, D and J gene segments were assigned by aligning CDR3 sequences to IMGT reference sequences. For a sequence to be retained, a match of at least six nucleotides to both a V gene segment and a J gene segment was required. A rearrangement counted as productive if the CDR3 had no stop codons and remained in frame with V and J, and every other rearrangement counted as non-productive. CDR3 was defined by IMGT convention, running from the second conserved V-encoded cysteine to the conserved J-encoded phenylalanine. The earlier analysis of fewer than 700 of the donors excluded sequences that lacked an unambiguous match to a single V gene segment. An earlier analysis of approximately 590 of the donors called V segments functional above 56.7% productive rearrangements and segregating when the between-donor standard deviation exceeded 5%. A statistical classification framework was built to diagnose cytomegalovirus status from the catalog of TCR beta chain sequences. In a later analysis, TCR nucleotide sequences were compared against IMGT/GENE-DB human TR gene sequences so that V and J genes could be assigned. A later analysis assigned CDR3 sequences and most-parsimonious VDJ recombination scenarios with the TCRdist pipeline. In a later analysis, each TCR beta chain was defined by its CDR3 amino acid sequence together with its V-gene family, and reads lacking a unique V-gene family were excluded. To address suspected cross-contamination and a sequencing artifact, a later analysis removed approximately 600 highly shared, low-generation-probability nucleotide sequences. For each public chain, a later analysis derived a clonal expansion index from normalized ranks of inferred template counts within each repertoire. In a later analysis, generation probabilities were computed using a VDJ recombination model fitted to out-of-frame rearrangements, and the results were checked against IGoR. In a later analysis, TCR-TCR, TCR-HLA and TCR-CMV co-occurrence was scored with hypergeometric tests, and a repertoire-size bias correction was applied to TCR pairs. False discovery rates were estimated in a later analysis by permuting HLA or CMV assignments 20 times. In a later analysis, co-occurring TCRs were grouped with DBSCAN, and TCRdist sequence similarity was added when clustering was performed within HLA-allele-positive subsets. Repertoires with fewer than 30,000 or more than 120,000 public chains were left out of co-occurrence clustering, as were several repertoires with anomalous nucleotide sharing. TCRdb took this table from immuneACCESS and kept in-frame rearrangements with V and J called. Such tables lack part of the clones; where checked against another copy, unresolved V genes explain under half of the gap, and the rest is unexplained. The V and J calls and clone size come from that table; D and trimming were worked out from the DNA. Present in this sample are about 130,000 clones, 79% of which were seen just once. Clones ranked in the top ten supply 6.5% of the sample.

The CDR3 spans 11 residues, from the cysteine through the phenylalanine. Only the CDR3 portion is preserved as DNA: 33 bases, with reading frame beginning at the first base. CDR1 and CDR2, per the germline V gene, are SNHLY and FYNNEI. V sheds 10 bases and J sheds 11 bases, leaving 17 bases between their ends. The cohort comprised around 700 healthy bone marrow donors. At the time of sampling, every cohort member was nominally healthy, though immune exposures that went unrecorded were likely present. The donor tested CMV seropositive and was one of the 289 seropositive cohort members. Each donor provided a peripheral blood sample, and peripheral blood mononuclear cells were used for TCR beta sequencing. Genomic DNA extraction from the blood cell samples was performed with the Qiagen DNeasy Blood Extraction Kit. With regard to this clone: Its target antigen remains unknown. Per-nucleotide qualities are absent, and no much larger clonotype sits a single base away.

The sequence is built from TRBV2 and TRBJ1-1; possibly the D gene is TRBD1, per 5 matching bases. The sample comprised PBMCs. The clonotype was recovered from a man aged 40-55 years in good health and CMV-seropositive. The nucleotide sequence reads TGTGCCAATACACGGGGGAGGGAGGCTTTCTTT. Its protein reads: CANTRGREAFF.